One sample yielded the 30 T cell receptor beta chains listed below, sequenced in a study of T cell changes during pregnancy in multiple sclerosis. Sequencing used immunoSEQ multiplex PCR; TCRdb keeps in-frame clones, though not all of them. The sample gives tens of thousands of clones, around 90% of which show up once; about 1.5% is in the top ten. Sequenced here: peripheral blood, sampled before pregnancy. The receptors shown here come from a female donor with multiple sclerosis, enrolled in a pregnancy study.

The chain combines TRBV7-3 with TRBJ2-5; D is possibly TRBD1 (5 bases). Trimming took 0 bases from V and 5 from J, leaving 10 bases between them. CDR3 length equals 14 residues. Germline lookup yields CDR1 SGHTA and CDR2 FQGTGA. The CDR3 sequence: CASSLTGVGETQYF. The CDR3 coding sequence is TGTGCCAGCAGCTTAACAGGGGTCGGGGAGACCCAGTACTTC.

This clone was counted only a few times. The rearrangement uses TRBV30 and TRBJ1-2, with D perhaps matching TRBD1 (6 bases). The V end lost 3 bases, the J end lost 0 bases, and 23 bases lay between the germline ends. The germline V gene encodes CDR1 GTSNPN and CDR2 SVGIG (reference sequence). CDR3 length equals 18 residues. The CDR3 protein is CAWRGLRGGRISNYGYTF. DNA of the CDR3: TGTGCCTGGAGGGGCCTAAGGGGGGGGCGGATTTCTAACTATGGCTACACCTTC.

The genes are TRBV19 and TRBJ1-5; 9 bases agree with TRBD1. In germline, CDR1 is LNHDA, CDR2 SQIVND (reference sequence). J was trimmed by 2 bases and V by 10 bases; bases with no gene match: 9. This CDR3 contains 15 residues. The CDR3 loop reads CATAPRDRGNQPQHF. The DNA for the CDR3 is TGTGCCACCGCCCCACGGGACAGGGGCAATCAGCCCCAGCATTTT.

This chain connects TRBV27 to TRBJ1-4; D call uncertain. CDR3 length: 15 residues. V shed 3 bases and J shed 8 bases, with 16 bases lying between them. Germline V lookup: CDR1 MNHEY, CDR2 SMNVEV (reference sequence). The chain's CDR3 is CASSLSLGAWEKLFF. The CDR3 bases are TGTGCCAGCAGTTTGAGTTTGGGCGCGTGGGAAAAACTGTTTTTT.

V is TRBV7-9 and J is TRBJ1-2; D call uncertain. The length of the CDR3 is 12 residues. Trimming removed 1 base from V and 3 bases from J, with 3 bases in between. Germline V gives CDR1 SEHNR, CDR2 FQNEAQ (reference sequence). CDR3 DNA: TGTGCCAGCAGCTTAGGAGACTATGGCTACACCTTC. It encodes CASSLGDYGYTF.

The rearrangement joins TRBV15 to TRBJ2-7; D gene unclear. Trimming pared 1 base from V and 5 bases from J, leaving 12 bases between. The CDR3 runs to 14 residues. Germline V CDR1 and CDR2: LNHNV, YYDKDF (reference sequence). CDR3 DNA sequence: TGTGCCACCAGCAGAGGCCTAGACCTTGACGAGCAGTACTTC. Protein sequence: CATSRGLDLDEQYF. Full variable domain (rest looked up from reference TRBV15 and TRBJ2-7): DAMVIQNPRYQVTQFGKPVTLSCSQTLNHNVMYWYQQKSSQAPKLLFHYYDKDFNNEADTPDNFQSRRPNTSFCFLDIRSPGLGDTAMYLCATSRGLDLDEQYFGPGTRLTVT.

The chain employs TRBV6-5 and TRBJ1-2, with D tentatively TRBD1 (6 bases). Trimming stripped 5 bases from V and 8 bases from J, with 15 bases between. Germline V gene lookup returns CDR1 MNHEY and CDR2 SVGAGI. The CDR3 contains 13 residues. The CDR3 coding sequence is TGTGCCAGCAGTCTGGGACAACCGGCCGGCTACACCTTC. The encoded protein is CASSLGQPAGYTF.

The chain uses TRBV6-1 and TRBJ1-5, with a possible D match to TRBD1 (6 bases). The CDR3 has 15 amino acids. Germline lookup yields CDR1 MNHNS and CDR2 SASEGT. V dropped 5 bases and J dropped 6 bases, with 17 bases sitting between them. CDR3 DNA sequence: TGTGCCAGCAGTACTACGGACAGAGAAGGTCAGCCCCAGCATTTT. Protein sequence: CASSTTDREGQPQHF.

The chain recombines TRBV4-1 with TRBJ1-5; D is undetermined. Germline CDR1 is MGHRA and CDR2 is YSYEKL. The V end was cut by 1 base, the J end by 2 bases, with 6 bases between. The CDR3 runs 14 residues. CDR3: CASSQVSGNQPQHF. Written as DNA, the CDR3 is TGCGCCAGCAGCCAAGTCAGTGGCAATCAGCCCCAGCATTTT.

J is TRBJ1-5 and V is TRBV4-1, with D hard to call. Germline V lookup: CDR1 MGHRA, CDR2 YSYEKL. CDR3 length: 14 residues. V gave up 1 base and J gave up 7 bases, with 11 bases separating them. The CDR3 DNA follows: TGCGCCAGCAGCCAAGGGGCTGTGGGCCAGCCCCAGCATTTT. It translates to CASSQGAVGQPQHF.

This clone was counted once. The CDR3 nucleotides read TGTGCCTGGAGTGGACAGGCCCAGGGGCCCCAGCATTTT. Translating gives CAWSGQAQGPQHF. This sequence joins TRBV30 and TRBJ1-5; tentatively, D is TRBD1 (6 bases). Trimming stripped 1 base from V and 9 bases from J, with 13 bases between. This CDR3 is built from 13 residues. CDR1 and CDR2 from the germline V gene are GTSNPN and SVGIG (reference sequence).

Here the CDR3 reads CASSLLAGRGLQETQYF. The CDR3 DNA is TGCGCCAGCAGCCTACTAGCGGGGCGGGGTCTCCAAGAGACCCAGTACTTC. This chain joins TRBV4-1 and TRBJ2-5, with 10 bases matching TRBD2. This CDR3 contains 17 residues. The germline gives CDR1 MGHRA, CDR2 YSYEKL. V shed 4 bases and J 1 base; nucleotides not matched to a gene: 9.

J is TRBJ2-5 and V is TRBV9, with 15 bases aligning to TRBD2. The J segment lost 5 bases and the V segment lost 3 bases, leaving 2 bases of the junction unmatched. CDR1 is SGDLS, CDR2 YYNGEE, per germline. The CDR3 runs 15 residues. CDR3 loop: CASSAGLAGGETQYF. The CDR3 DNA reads TGTGCCAGCAGCGCCGGACTAGCGGGGGGGGAGACCCAGTACTTC.

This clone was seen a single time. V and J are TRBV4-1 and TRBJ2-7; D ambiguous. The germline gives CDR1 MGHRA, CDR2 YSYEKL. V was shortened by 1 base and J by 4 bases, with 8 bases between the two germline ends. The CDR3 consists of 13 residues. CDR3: CASSQVTEYEQYF. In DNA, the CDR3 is TGCGCCAGCAGCCAAGTTACAGAGTACGAGCAGTACTTC.

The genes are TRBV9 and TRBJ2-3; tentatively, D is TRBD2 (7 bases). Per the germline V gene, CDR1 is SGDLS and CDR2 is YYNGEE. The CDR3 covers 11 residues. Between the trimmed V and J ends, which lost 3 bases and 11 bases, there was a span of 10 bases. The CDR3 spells CASSAGGKQYF. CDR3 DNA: TGTGCCAGCAGCGCGGGGGGCAAGCAGTATTTT. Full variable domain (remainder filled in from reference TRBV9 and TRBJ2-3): DSGVTQTPKHLITATGQRVTLRCSPRSGDLSVYWYQQSLDQGLQFLIQYYNGEERAKGNILERFSAQQFPDLHSELNLSSLELGDSALYFCASSAGGKQYFGPGTRLTVL.

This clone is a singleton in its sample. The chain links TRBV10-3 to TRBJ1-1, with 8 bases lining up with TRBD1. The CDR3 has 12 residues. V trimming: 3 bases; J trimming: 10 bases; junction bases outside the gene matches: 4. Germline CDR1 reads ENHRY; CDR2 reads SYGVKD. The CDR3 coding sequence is TGTGCCATCAGTGATCCTACAGGGGGAGCTTTCTTT. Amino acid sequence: CAISDPTGGAFF.

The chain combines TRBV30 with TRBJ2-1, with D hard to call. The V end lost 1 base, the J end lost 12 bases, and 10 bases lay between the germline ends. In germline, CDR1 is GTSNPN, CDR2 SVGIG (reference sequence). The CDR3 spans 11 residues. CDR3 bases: TGTGCCTGGAGTGCAACGCGAGGGCAGTTCTTC. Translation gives CAWSATRGQFF.

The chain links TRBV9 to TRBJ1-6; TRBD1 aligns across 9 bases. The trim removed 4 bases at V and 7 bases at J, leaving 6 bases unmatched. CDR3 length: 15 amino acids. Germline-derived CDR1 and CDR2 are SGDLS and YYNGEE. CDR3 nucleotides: TGTGCCAGCAGCCTAAGGGACAGGGAAAATTCACCCCTCCACTTT. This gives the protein CASSLRDRENSPLHF.

This CDR3 is CASSGTGYNEQFF. CDR3 in DNA: TGTGCCAGCTCCGGGACAGGCTACAATGAGCAGTTCTTC. This chain connects TRBV6-5 to TRBJ2-1; 8 bases line up with TRBD1. Germline CDR1 MNHEY, CDR2 SVGAGI. V lost 8 bases and J lost 3; bases outside the gene matches: 3. The CDR3 runs 13 residues.

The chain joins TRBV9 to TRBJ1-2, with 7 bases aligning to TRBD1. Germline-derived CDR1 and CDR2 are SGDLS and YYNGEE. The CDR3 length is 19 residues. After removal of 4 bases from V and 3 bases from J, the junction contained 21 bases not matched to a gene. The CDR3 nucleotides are TGTGCCAGCAGCATTAGGGCAACAGGGGTAATAGAAGAGTACTATGGCTACACCTTC. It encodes CASSIRATGVIEEYYGYTF.

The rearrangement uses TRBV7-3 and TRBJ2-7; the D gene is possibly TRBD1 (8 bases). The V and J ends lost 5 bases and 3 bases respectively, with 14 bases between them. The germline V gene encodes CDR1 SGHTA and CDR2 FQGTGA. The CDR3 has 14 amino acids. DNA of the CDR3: TGTGCCAGCAGCCCGACAGGGGAGGGCTACGAGCAGTACTTC. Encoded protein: CASSPTGEGYEQYF.

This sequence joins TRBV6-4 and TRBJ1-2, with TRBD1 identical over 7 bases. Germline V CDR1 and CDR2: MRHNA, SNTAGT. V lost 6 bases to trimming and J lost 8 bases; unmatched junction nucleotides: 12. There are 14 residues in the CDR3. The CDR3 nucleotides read TGTGCCAGCAGAGCTACAGGGGCCCTCGGGGGCTACACCTTC. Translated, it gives CASRATGALGGYTF.

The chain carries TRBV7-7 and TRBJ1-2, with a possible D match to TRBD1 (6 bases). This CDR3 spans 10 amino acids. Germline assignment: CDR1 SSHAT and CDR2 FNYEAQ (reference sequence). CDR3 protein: CATTGNGYTF. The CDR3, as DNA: TGTGCTACAACAGGGAATGGCTACACCTTC.

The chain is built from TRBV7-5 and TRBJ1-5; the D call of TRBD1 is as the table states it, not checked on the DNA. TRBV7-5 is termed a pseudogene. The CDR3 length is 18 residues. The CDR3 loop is CARSLACRGRAGNQPQHF. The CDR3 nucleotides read TGTGCCAGAAGCTTAGCATGCAGGGGGCGCGCGGGAAATCAGCCCCAGCATTTT.

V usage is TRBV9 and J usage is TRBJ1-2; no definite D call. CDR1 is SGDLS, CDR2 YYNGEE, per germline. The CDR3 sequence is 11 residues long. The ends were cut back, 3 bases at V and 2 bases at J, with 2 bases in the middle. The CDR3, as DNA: TGTGCCAGCAGCGCGAACTATGGCTACACCTTC. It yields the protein CASSANYGYTF.

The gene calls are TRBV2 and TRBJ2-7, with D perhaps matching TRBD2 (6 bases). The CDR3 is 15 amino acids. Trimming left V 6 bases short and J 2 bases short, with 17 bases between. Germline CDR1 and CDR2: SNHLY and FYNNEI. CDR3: CASSYRGTGTYEQYF. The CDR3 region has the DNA TGTGCCAGCAGCTACCGTGGGACTGGCACCTACGAGCAGTACTTC. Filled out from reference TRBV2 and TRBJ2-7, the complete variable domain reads EPEVTQTPSHQVTQMGQEVILRCVPISNHLYFYWYRQILGQKVEFLVSFYNNEISEKSEIFDDQFSVERPDGSNFTLKIRSTKLEDSAMYFCASSYRGTGTYEQYFGPGTRLTVT.

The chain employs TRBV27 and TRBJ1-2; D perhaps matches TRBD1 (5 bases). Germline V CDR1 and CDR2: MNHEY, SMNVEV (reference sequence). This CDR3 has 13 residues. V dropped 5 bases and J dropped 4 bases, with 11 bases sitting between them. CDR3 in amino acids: CASSPGTVYGYTF. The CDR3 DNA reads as TGTGCCAGCAGTCCCGGGACTGTCTATGGCTACACCTTC.

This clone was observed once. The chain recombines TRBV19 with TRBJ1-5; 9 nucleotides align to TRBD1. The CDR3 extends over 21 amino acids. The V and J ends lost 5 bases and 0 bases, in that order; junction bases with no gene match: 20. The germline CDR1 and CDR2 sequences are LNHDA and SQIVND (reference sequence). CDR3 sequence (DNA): TGTGCCAGTAGTTTCCAGGTCCCGGGACAGGGCAACCTTTATAGCAATCAGCCCCAGCATTTT. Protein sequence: CASSFQVPGQGNLYSNQPQHF.

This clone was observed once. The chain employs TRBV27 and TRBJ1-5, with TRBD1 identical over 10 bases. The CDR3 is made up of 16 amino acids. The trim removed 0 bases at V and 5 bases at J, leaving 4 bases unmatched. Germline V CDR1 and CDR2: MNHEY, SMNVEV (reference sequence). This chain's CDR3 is CASSLSWTGGHQPQHF. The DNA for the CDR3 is TGTGCCAGCAGTTTATCGTGGACAGGGGGGCATCAGCCCCAGCATTTT.

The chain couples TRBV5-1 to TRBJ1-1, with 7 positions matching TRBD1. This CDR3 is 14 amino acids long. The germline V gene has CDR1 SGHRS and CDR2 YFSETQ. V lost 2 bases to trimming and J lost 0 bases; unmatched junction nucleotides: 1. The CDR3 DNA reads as TGCGCCAGCAGCTTACAGGGGATGAACACTGAAGCTTTCTTT. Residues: CASSLQGMNTEAFF.